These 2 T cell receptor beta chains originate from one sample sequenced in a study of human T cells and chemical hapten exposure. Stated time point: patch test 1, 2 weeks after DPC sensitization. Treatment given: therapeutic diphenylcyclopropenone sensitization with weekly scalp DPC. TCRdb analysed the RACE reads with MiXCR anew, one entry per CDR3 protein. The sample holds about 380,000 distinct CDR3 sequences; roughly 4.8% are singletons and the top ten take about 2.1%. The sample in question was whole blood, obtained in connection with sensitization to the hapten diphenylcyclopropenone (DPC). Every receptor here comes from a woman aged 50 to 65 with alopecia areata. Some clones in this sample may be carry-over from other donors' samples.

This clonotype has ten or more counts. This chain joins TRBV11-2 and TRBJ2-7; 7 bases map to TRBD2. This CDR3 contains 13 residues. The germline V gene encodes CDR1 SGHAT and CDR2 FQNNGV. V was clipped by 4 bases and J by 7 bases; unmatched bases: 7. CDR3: CASSSQAGTEQYF. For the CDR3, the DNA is TGTGCCAGCAGCTCCCAAGCGGGAACTGAGCAGTACTTC.

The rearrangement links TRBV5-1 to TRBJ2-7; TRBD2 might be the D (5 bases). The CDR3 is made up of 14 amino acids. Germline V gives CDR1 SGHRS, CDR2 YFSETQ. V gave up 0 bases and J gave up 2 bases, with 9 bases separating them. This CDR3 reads CASSLAGEPYEQYF. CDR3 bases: TGCGCCAGCAGCTTGGCCGGGGAACCCTACGAGCAGTACTTC.